Presented here are 28 T cell receptor beta chains from one specimen sequenced in a study of T-cell memory formation after mild COVID-19. TCRdb reprocessed the 5' RACE reads via MiXCR and lists one record per CDR3 protein. The sample lists about 430,000 distinct CDR3 sequences, roughly 17% occurring once. Sequencing was carried out using PBMCs or a T cell subset sorted from them (not recorded which). These receptors were collected from a man aged 18 to 30 who had mild COVID-19 (a few samples of this study predate the infection). Cell type and time point are not known.

With regard to this clonotype: Relative to the germline gene, one junction end is altered; a read error may explain this. This chain joins TRBV7-7 and TRBJ2-5; TRBD2 matches 13 bases. The CDR3 is 16 residues long. The germline V gene encodes CDR1 SSHAT and CDR2 FNYEAQ (reference sequence). The DNA for the CDR3 is TGTGCTAGCAGCTTAGAAACTAGCGGGGGGGCCGTGCCCCAGTACTTC. Protein sequence: CASSLETSGGAVPQYF.

The chain recombines TRBV5-1 with TRBJ1-2, with D perhaps TRBD1 (5 bases). Germline CDR1 is SGHRS and CDR2 is YFSETQ. The V and J ends lost 2 bases and 8 bases respectively, with 13 bases between them. The CDR3 extends over 13 amino acids. CDR3 nucleotide sequence: TGCGCCAGCAGCTTTGAATGGGGCGACGGCTACACCTTC. Its translation is CASSFEWGDGYTF. Using reference TRBV5-1 and TRBJ1-2 for the parts outside the CDR3, the full variable domain is KAGVTQTPRYLIKTRGQQVTLSCSPISGHRSVSWYQQTPGQGLQFLFEYFSETQRNKGNFPGRFSGRQFSNSRSEMNVSTLELGDSALYLCASSFEWGDGYTFGSGTRLTVV.

The chain recombines TRBV14 with TRBJ2-7; D not resolved. The CDR3 is 13 amino acids. Trimming left V 3 bases short and J 2 bases short, with 8 bases between. CDR1 SGHDN and CDR2 FVKESK come from the germline V gene. The CDR3 loop is CASSQTRTYEQYF. CDR3 bases: TGTGCCAGCAGCCAGACAAGGACCTACGAGCAGTACTTC.

At least ten counts were recorded for this clonotype. CDR3 DNA sequence: TGTGCCATCAAGGGCACCCAAGGAGATACGCAGTATTTT. It codes for CAIKGTQGDTQYF. V gene TRBV10-3 combines with J gene TRBJ2-3; the D is unclear. V was cut by 7 bases and J by 5 bases, with 13 bases left in between. This CDR3 contains 13 residues. Germline V gives CDR1 ENHRY, CDR2 SYGVKD.

V and J are TRBV10-3 and TRBJ2-2, with a weak D call TRBD1 (5 bases). The V gene lost 6 bases and the J gene lost 5 bases, with 19 bases spanning the gap. CDR1 is ENHRY, CDR2 SYGVKD, per germline. This CDR3 region has 16 residues. CDR3 nucleotide sequence: TGTGCCATCAGGCTGACAGATACTCGAACAACCGGGGAGCTGTTTTTT. This sequence encodes CAIRLTDTRTTGELFF.

This clonotype was seen a few times. This sequence joins TRBV6-5 and TRBJ2-1, with TRBD2 identical over 15 bases. Germline V gives CDR1 MNHEY, CDR2 SVGAGI. J lost 10 bases, V lost 0 bases, and 7 bases had no gene match. The CDR3 spans 17 residues. The CDR3, as DNA: TGTGCCAGCAGTTACTCTCGCGGGACTAGCGGGGGGTGGGAGCAGTTCTTC. It translates to CASSYSRGTSGGWEQFF.

This chain connects TRBV6-5 to TRBJ1-5, with a possible D match to TRBD1 (5 bases). From germline, CDR1 is MNHEY and CDR2 SVGAGI. The V end was cut by 0 bases, the J end by 7 bases, with 13 bases between. This CDR3 is 15 amino acids long. This CDR3 reads CASSYSRGGDQPQHF. The DNA of the CDR3 is TGTGCCAGCAGTTACTCGAGAGGCGGGGACCAGCCCCAGCATTTT.

The chain employs TRBV3-1 and TRBJ2-1; 7 positions match TRBD1. Per germline, CDR1 LGHDT and CDR2 YNNKEL (reference sequence). The length of the CDR3 is 15 residues. V lost 1 base to trimming and J lost 3 bases; unmatched junction nucleotides: 3. The CDR3 DNA reads as TGTGCCAGCAGCCAAGCGCCAGGGGGCTACAATGAGCAGTTCTTC. It codes for CASSQAPGGYNEQFF.

The chain employs TRBV5-1 and TRBJ1-5; 8 bases align to TRBD1. There are 15 residues in the CDR3. CDR1 SGHRS and CDR2 YFSETQ come from the germline V gene. The V and J ends lost 4 bases and 5 bases, in that order; junction bases with no gene match: 8. CDR3: CASSETTGGDQPQHF. The CDR3 nucleotides are TGCGCCAGCAGCGAGACTACAGGGGGTGATCAGCCCCAGCATTTT.

V is TRBV10-3 and J is TRBJ2-5; TRBD1 aligns across 7 bases. V was clipped by 11 bases and J by 4 bases; unmatched bases: 10. This CDR3 is 13 amino acids long. CDR1 and CDR2 (germline): ENHRY, SYGVKD. In nucleotides, the CDR3 is TGTGCCGCCGGAGACAGGGCTGGAGAGACCCAGTACTTC. Its protein is CAAGDRAGETQYF.

This clonotype was counted between two and nine times. V is TRBV20-1 and J is TRBJ2-3, with TRBD1 matching over 8 bases. The length of the CDR3 is 18 residues. Germline lookup yields CDR1 DFQATT and CDR2 SNEGSKA (reference sequence). V lost 2 bases, J lost 0 bases, and 13 bases stayed unmatched. The CDR3 sequence is CSARYRGRGPFSTDTQYF. CDR3 nucleotides: TGCAGTGCTAGATATAGAGGCAGGGGGCCTTTTAGCACAGATACGCAGTATTTT.

The chain links TRBV7-9 to TRBJ2-1, with 12 bases identical to TRBD1. The CDR3 length is 16 residues. Looked up from germline, CDR1 is SEHNR and CDR2 is FQNEAQ (reference sequence). V lost 5 bases, J lost 9 bases, and 11 bases stayed unmatched. The CDR3: CASSLRGQGALGEQFF. CDR3 bases: TGTGCCAGCAGCCTAAGGGGACAGGGGGCTCTGGGTGAGCAGTTCTTC.

This clonotype was seen more than once but under ten times. The chain joins TRBV12-3 or TRBV12-4 to TRBJ1-5; D unclear. Trimming took off 2 bases at V and 5 bases at J, with 7 bases between the two ends. The CDR3 covers 13 residues. The CDR3 is CASSLYPDQPQHF. Written as DNA, the CDR3 is TGTGCCAGCAGTTTATACCCCGATCAGCCCCAGCATTTT.

This clonotype was observed a handful of times. V usage is TRBV4-1 and J usage is TRBJ2-3, with D possibly TRBD1 on 6 matching bases. Germline assignment: CDR1 MGHRA and CDR2 YSYEKL. The CDR3 extends over 15 amino acids. The V end was cut by 5 bases, the J end by 5 bases, with 17 bases between. The CDR3 is CASSYPGVAVDTQYF. The CDR3, as DNA: TGCGCCAGCAGCTACCCAGGGGTGGCCGTAGATACGCAGTATTTT.

This clonotype was seen only a few times. This chain connects TRBV20-1 to TRBJ2-2; the D is unclear. The CDR3 extends over 11 amino acids. V was pared by 0 bases and J by 5 bases, with 1 base between. Per the germline V gene, CDR1 is DFQATT and CDR2 is SNEGSKA (reference sequence). CDR3 loop: CSARDTGELFF. DNA for the CDR3: TGCAGTGCTAGAGATACCGGGGAGCTGTTTTTT.

V and J are TRBV2 and TRBJ2-1, with 8 bases identical to TRBD2. V trimming: 6 bases; J trimming: 4 bases; junction bases outside the gene matches: 8. This CDR3 has 15 residues. The germline V gene has CDR1 SNHLY and CDR2 FYNNEI. The CDR3 nucleotides read TGTGCCAGCAGCGTCTCCACGGGGGGGTACAATGAGCAGTTCTTC. Protein product: CASSVSTGGYNEQFF.

The chain recombines TRBV12-5 with TRBJ2-7; 8 nucleotides match TRBD2. From germline, CDR1 is LGHNT and CDR2 FRNRAP. With 4 bases clipped from V and 5 bases from J, the junction kept 1 base outside the gene matches. This CDR3 comprises 12 residues. The chain's CDR3 is CASGYGGDEQYF. Here the CDR3 DNA reads TGTGCTAGTGGTTACGGGGGGGACGAGCAGTACTTC.

This clonotype came up a few times. The chain employs TRBV6-2 or TRBV6-3 and TRBJ2-4; D perhaps matches TRBD2 (5 bases). The length of the CDR3 is 16 residues. Germline values: CDR1 MNHEY, CDR2 SVGEGT. The ends were cut back, 8 bases at V and 0 bases at J, with 17 bases in the middle. The CDR3 here is CASSRPGLLAKNIQYF. The CDR3 bases are TGTGCCAGCTCAAGACCGGGATTACTAGCCAAAAACATTCAGTACTTC.

J is TRBJ2-7 and V is TRBV30, with a possible D match to TRBD1 (5 bases). Trimming took 5 bases from V and 1 from J, leaving 12 bases between them. The germline V gene has CDR1 GTSNPN and CDR2 SVGIG (reference sequence). The CDR3 is 13 amino acids. The CDR3 bases are TGTGCCTGGCGTCAGGACACTTCCTACGAGCAGTACTTC. This gives the protein CAWRQDTSYEQYF.

The V gene is TRBV7-6, the J gene TRBJ2-3; D is possibly TRBD1 or TRBD2 (5 bases each). This CDR3 is 14 amino acids long. Looked up from germline, CDR1 is SGHVS and CDR2 is FNYEAQ. Trimming stripped 5 bases from V and 4 bases from J, with 13 bases between. CDR3 DNA: TGTGCCAGCAGCGTCGGGACCCCCGCAGATACGCAGTATTTT. Amino acid sequence: CASSVGTPADTQYF.

The rearrangement links TRBV7-9 to TRBJ1-1; perhaps TRBD1 as D (5 bases). Per germline, CDR1 SEHNR and CDR2 FQNEAQ (reference sequence). This CDR3 contains 13 residues. With 1 base removed from V and 7 bases from J, the gap between germline ends came to 10 bases. The CDR3 DNA reads TGTGCCAGCAGCTTAGGGGGCTCCGATGAAGCTTTCTTT. Protein product: CASSLGGSDEAFF. Using reference TRBV7-9 and TRBJ1-1 for the parts outside the CDR3, the full variable domain is DTGVSQNPRHKITKRGQNVTFRCDPISEHNRLYWYRQTLGQGPEFLTYFQNEAQLEKSRLLSDRFSAERPKGSFSTLEIQRTEQGDSAMYLCASSLGGSDEAFFGQGTRLTVV.

The chain joins TRBV7-6 to TRBJ2-7; D uncertain. The CDR3 contains 15 residues. V lost 2 bases and J 7 bases, leaving 18 bases between the germline ends. In germline, CDR1 is SGHVS, CDR2 FNYEAQ. CDR3 nucleotide sequence: TGTGCCAGCAGCTTAAGGTCCGGGCCTCGGCGGGAGCAGTACTTC. Protein product: CASSLRSGPRREQYF. Looking up the rest from reference TRBV7-6 and TRBJ2-7 gives the full variable domain: GAGVSQSPRYKVTKRGQDVALRCDPISGHVSLYWYRQALGQGPEFLTYFNYEAQQDKSGLPNDRFSAERPEGSISTLTIQRTEQRDSAMYRCASSLRSGPRREQYFGPGTRLTVT.

This rearrangement joins TRBV29-1 to TRBJ2-3, with 12 positions matching TRBD2. J gave up 3 bases and V 6 bases, and 7 bases lay outside the gene matches. CDR1 is SQVTM, CDR2 ANQGSEA, per germline. The CDR3 is 15 amino acids. The DNA for the CDR3 is TGCAGCGTGAACGGACTAGCGGGGAAAACAGATACGCAGTATTTT. Encoded protein: CSVNGLAGKTDTQYF.

This clonotype was counted between two and nine times. J is TRBJ2-5 and V is TRBV19; TRBD1 matches 8 bases. Trimming took 11 bases from V and 5 from J; bases not matched to a gene: 13. CDR1 and CDR2 (germline): LNHDA, SQIVND (reference sequence). There are 14 residues in the CDR3. CDR3 residues: CASQTGTGSETQYF. The CDR3 DNA follows: TGTGCCTCACAAACCGGGACAGGCAGCGAGACCCAGTACTTC.

The V and J genes are TRBV12-5 and TRBJ2-7, with D tentatively TRBD1 or TRBD2 (5 bases each). The V gene lost 1 base and the J gene lost 0 bases, with 19 bases spanning the gap. Germline CDR1 and CDR2: LGHNT and FRNRAP. This CDR3 is 18 amino acids long. Here the CDR3 DNA reads TGTGCTAGTGGTTTGGCCCCGTCCGGGGACCTCCTCTCCTACGAGCAGTACTTC. Its protein is CASGLAPSGDLLSYEQYF.

This clonotype was seen a few times. The chain carries TRBV20-1 and TRBJ2-7; D is perhaps TRBD1 or TRBD2 (6 bases each). CDR1 and CDR2 (germline): DFQATT, SNEGSKA (reference sequence). V lost 5 bases and J lost 4, with 21 bases in between. There are 15 residues in the CDR3. CDR3 sequence (DNA): TGCAGTGCTGGGGCCGGGGGCACTGGCCGGTACGAGCAGTACTTC. Encoded protein: CSAGAGGTGRYEQYF.

This clonotype was seen a handful of times. This chain's CDR3 is CASSQGYQGGIDTQYF. CDR3 sequence (DNA): TGCGCCAGCAGCCAAGGCTACCAAGGGGGGATAGATACGCAGTATTTT. The rearrangement links TRBV4-3 to TRBJ2-3; TRBD1 or TRBD2 may be the D gene (6 bases each). The ends were cut back, 1 base at V and 5 bases at J, with 16 bases in the middle. CDR3 length equals 16 residues. Germline V gene lookup returns CDR1 LGHNA and CDR2 YSLEER.

The chain links TRBV11-2 to TRBJ2-7; 9 positions agree with TRBD2. Gene TRBJ2-5 matches the end of the DNA better, so the J call may be wrong. The CDR3 totals 15 residues. The germline V gene encodes CDR1 SGHAT and CDR2 FQNNGV. The CDR3 DNA is TGTGCCAGCAGCTTAGAAGGTGGGACTAGCGAGACCCAGTACTTC. Its translation is CASSLEGGTSETQYF.